The entry that follows covers one T cell receptor (beta chain) sequence. What it binds is not known. Germline V gives CDR1 SEHNR, CDR2 FQNEAQ (reference sequence). V lost 5 bases and J 9 bases, leaving 17 bases between the germline ends. This CDR3 spans 13 amino acids. The data are from a study of shared clonotypes between healthy human individuals. Study-wide context: A few men and a couple of women, aged 18 to 49, were donors.

The healthy adult donors were HIV-negative and reported no recent acute infections or vaccinations. Original processing methods: There were no quality scores in the junction-only immunoSEQ sequences, so filtering differed. TCRdb's table, derived via immunoSEQ multiplex PCR, lists solely in-frame clones and lacks some. D and trimming come from the DNA, and the V and J calls and clone size come from that table. The sample has about half a million clones, 79% seen once. Study observations and caveats: Clonotype sharing among donors was thought likely to change with sequencing depth.

The sequenced sample was PBMCs. The sequence came from a woman in her 40s in good health. Some clones in this sample may be carry-over from other donors' samples. V gene TRBV7-9 combines with J gene TRBJ2-7; weak D call: TRBD1 (5 bases). The CDR3 sequence is CASSLDSPYGQYF. The CDR3 DNA reads as TGTGCCAGCAGCCTAGACAGTCCCTATGGGCAGTACTTC.